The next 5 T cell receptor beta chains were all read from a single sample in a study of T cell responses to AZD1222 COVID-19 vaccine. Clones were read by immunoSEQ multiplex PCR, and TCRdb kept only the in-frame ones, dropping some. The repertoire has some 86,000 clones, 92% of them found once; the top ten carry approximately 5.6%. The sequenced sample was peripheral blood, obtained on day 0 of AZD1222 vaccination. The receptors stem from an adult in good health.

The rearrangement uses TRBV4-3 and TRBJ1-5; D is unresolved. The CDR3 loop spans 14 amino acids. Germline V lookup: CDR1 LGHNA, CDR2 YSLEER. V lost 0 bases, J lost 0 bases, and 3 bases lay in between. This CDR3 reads CASSQEYSNQPQHF. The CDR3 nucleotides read TGCGCCAGCAGCCAAGAGTATAGCAATCAGCCCCAGCATTTT.

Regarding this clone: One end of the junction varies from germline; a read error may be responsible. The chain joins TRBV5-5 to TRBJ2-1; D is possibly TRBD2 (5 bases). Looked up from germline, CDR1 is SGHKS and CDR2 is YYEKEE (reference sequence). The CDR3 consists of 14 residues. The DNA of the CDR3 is TGTGCCAGCAGCTTGGCCGACTACATAAATGAGCAGCTCTTC. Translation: CASSLADYINEQLF.

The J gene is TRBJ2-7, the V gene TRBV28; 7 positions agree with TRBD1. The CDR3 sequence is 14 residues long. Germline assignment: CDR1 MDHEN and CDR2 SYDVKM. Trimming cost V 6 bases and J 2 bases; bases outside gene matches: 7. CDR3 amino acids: CASREPGQTYEQYF. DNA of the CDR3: TGTGCCAGCAGGGAACCGGGACAGACCTACGAGCAGTACTTC.

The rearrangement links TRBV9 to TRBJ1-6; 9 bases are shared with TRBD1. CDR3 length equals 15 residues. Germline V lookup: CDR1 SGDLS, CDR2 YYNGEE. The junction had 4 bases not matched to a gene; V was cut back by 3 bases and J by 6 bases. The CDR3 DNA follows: TGTGCCAGCAGCGCTGGGACAGGGAGTAATTCACCCCTCCACTTT. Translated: CASSAGTGSNSPLHF.

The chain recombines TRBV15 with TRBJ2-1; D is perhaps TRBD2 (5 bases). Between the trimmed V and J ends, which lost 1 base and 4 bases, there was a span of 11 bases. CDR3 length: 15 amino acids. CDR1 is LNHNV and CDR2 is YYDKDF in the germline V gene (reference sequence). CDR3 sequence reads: CATSRAAERYNEQFF. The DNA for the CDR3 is TGTGCCACCAGCAGAGCAGCGGAGCGTTACAATGAGCAGTTCTTC.